This paragraph reports one T cell receptor (beta chain). TCRdb ran MiXCR on the RT-PCR reads and lists one entry per CDR3 protein. The sample includes approximately 430,000 distinct CDR3 sequences, around 16% seen only once; the top ten take roughly 7%. The sample comes from a study of patients and donors after allogeneic stem cell transplantation. The CDR3 runs to 11 residues. The germline gives CDR1 MNHEY, CDR2 SMNVEV (reference sequence). After removal of 8 bases from V and 9 bases from J, the junction contained 6 bases not matched to a gene. This receptor was obtained from a human donor who was either an allogeneic HSCT recipient or a stem cell or donor lymphocyte infusion donor (not recorded which). It is not recorded whose cells these are; they may come from a transplant donor. The chain links TRBV27 to TRBJ1-1; the match to TRBD1 covers 7 bases. Sequenced material: blood, either unsorted or a sorted T cell fraction (not recorded which). CDR3 DNA sequence: TGTGCCAGCGCCTCGGACAGGAAAGCTTTCTTT. Its translation: CASASDRKAFF.